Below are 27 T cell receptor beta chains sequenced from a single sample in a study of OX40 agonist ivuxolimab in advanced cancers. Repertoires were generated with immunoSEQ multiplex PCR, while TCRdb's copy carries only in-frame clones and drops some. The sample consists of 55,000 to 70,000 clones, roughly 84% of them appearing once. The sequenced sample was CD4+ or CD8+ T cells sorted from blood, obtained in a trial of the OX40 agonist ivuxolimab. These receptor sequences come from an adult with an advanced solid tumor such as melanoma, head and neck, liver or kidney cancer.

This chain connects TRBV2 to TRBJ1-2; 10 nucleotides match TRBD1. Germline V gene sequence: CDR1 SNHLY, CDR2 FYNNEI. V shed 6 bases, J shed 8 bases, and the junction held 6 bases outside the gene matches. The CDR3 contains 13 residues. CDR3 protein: CASRQTGGGGYTF. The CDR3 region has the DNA TGTGCCAGCAGGCAGACAGGGGGCGGGGGCTACACCTTC.

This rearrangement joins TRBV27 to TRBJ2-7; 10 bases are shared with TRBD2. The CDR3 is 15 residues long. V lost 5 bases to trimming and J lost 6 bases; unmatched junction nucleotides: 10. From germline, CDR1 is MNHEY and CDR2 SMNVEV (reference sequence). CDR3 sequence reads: CASSLYSGRDLEQYF. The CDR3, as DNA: TGTGCCAGCAGTCTTTACAGCGGGAGGGACCTCGAGCAGTACTTC.

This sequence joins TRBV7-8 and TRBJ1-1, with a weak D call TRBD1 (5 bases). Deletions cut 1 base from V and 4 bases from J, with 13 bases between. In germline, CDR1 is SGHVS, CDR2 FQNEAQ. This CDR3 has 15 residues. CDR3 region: CASSLGASGGTEAFF. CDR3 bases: TGTGCCAGCAGCTTAGGGGCGTCGGGGGGCACTGAAGCTTTCTTT.

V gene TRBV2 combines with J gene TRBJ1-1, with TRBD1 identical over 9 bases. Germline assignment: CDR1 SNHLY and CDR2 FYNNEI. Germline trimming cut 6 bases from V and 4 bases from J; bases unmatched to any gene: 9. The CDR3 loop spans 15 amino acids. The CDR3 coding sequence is TGTGCCAGCAGACCGGGACAGGGAAGACCCACTGAAGCTTTCTTT. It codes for CASRPGQGRPTEAFF.

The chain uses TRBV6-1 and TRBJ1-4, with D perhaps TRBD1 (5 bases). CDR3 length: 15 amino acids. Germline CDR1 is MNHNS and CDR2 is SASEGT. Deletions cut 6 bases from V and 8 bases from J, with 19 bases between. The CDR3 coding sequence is TGTGCCAGCAGGTCCCGGGGGGAGATTATAGAAAAACTGTTTTTT. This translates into CASRSRGEIIEKLFF.

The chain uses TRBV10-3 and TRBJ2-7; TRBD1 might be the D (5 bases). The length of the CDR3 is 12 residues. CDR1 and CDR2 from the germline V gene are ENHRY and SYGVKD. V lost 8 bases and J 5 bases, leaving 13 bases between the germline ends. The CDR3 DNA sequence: TGTGCCATCGGACACTTGGGGCACGAGCAGTACTTC. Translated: CAIGHLGHEQYF.

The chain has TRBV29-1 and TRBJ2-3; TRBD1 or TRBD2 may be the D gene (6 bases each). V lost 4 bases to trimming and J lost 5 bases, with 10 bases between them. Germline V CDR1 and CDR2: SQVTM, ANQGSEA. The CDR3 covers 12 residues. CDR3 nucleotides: TGCAGCGTTGCCGGGGGCAGAGATACGCAGTATTTT. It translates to CSVAGGRDTQYF.

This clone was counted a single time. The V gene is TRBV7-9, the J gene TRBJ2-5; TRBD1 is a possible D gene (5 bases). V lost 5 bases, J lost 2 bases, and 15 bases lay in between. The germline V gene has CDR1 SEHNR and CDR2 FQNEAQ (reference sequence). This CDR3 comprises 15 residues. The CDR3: CASSPSQGSQETQYF. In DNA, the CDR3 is TGTGCCAGCAGCCCCTCCCAGGGCAGTCAAGAGACCCAGTACTTC. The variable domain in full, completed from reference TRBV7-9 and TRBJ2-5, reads DTGVSQNPRHKITKRGQNVTFRCDPISEHNRLYWYRQTLGQGPEFLTYFQNEAQLEKSRLLSDRFSAERPKGSFSTLEIQRTEQGDSAMYLCASSPSQGSQETQYFGPGTRLLVL.

CDR3 residues: CASSGQGSLSTDTQYF. DNA of the CDR3: TGCGCCAGCTCCGGACAGGGGAGTCTGAGCACAGATACGCAGTATTTT. V is TRBV5-1 and J is TRBJ2-3; 9 nucleotides agree with TRBD1. With 7 bases clipped from V and 0 bases from J, the junction kept 9 bases outside the gene matches. The CDR3 has 16 residues. CDR1 SGHRS and CDR2 YFSETQ come from the germline V gene.

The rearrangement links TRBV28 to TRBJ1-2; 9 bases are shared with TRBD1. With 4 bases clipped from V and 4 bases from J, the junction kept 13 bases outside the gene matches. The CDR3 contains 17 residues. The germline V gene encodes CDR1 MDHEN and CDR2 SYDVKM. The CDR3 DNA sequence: TGTGCCAGCAGTTCACCGGGACAGGGTACTCCCTCCTATGGCTACACCTTC. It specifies CASSSPGQGTPSYGYTF.

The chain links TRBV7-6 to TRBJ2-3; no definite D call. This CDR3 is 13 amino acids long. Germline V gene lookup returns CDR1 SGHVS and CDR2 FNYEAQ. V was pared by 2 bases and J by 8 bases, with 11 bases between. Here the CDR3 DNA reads TGTGCCAGCAGCTTAACAGCTCCGGGTACGCAGTATTTT. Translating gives CASSLTAPGTQYF.

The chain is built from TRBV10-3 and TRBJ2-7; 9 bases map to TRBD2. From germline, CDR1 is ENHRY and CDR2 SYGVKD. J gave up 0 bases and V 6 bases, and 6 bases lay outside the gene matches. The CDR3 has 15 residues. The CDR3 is CAIRRSGGNSYEQYF. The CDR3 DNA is TGTGCCATCAGGAGAAGCGGGGGGAACTCCTACGAGCAGTACTTC.

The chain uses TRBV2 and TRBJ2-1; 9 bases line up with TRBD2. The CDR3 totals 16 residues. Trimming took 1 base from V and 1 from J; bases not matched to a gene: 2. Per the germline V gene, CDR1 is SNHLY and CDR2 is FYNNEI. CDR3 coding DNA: TGTGCCAGCAGTGAAGAGACTAGCGGATCCTACAATGAGCAGTTCTTC. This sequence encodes CASSEETSGSYNEQFF.

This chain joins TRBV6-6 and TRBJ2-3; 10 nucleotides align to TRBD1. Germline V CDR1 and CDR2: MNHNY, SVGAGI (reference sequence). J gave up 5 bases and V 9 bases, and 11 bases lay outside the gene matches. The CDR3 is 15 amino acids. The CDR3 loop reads CASGLGQGVGDTQYF. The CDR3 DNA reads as TGTGCCAGTGGGCTAGGACAGGGGGTTGGAGATACGCAGTATTTT.

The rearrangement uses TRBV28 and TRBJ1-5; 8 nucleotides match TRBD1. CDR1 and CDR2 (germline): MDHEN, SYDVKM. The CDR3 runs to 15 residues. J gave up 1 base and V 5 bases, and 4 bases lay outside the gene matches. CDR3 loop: CASSGQGPSNQPQHF. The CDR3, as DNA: TGTGCCAGCAGTGGACAGGGTCCGAGCAATCAGCCCCAGCATTTT.

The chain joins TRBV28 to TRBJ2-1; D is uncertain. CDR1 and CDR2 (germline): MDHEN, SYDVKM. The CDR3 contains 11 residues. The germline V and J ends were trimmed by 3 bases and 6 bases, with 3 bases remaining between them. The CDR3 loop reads CASSFSNEQFF. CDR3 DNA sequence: TGTGCCAGCAGTTTTTCCAATGAGCAGTTCTTC.

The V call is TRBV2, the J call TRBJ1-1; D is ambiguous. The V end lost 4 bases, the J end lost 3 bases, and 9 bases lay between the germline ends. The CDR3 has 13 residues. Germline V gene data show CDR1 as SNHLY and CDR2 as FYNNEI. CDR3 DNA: TGTGCCAGCAGTGGACGACGGGACACTGAAGCTTTCTTT. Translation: CASSGRRDTEAFF.

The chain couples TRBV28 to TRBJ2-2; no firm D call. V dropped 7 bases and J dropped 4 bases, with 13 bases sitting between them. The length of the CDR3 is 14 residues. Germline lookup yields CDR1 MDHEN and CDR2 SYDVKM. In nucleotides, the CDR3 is TGTGCCAGCATCCTCTCCCCGGGCACCGGGGAGCTGTTTTTT. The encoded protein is CASILSPGTGELFF.

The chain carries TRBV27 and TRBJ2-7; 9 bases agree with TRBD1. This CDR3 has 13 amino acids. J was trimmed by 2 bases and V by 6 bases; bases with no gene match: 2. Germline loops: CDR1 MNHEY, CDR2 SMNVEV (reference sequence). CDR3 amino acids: CASRGTGTYEQYF. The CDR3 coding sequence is TGTGCCAGCAGGGGGACAGGGACCTACGAGCAGTACTTC.

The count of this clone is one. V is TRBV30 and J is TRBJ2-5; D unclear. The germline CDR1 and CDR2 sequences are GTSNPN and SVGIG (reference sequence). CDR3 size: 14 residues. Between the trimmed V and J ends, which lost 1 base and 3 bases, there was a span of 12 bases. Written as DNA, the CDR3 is TGTGCCTGGAGTGAATCGAGATGGAAAGAGACCCAGTACTTC. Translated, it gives CAWSESRWKETQYF.

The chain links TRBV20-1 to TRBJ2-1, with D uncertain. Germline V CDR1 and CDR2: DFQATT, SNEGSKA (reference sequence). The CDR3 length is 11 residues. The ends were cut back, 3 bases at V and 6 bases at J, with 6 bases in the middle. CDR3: CSASYVNEQFF. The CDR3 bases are TGCAGTGCTAGTTATGTCAATGAGCAGTTCTTC.

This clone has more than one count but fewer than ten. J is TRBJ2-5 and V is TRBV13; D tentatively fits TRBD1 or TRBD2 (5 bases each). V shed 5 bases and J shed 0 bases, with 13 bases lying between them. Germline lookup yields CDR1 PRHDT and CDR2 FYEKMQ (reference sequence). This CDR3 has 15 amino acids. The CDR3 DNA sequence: TGTGCCAGCAGCCTGGGACGCCTAAACCAAGAGACCCAGTACTTC. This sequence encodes CASSLGRLNQETQYF.

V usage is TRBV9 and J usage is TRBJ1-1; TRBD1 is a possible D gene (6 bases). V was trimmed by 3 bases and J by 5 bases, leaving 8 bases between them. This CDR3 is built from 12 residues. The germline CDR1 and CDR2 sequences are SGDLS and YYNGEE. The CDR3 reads CASSARGTEAFF. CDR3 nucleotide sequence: TGTGCCAGCAGCGCGAGGGGGACTGAAGCTTTCTTT.

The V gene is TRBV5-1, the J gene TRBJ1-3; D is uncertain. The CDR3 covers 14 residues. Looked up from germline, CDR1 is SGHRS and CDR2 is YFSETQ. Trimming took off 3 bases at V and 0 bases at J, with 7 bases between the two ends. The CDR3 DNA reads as TGCGCCAGCAGCTCAGATAGCTCTGGAAACACCATATATTTT. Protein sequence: CASSSDSSGNTIYF.

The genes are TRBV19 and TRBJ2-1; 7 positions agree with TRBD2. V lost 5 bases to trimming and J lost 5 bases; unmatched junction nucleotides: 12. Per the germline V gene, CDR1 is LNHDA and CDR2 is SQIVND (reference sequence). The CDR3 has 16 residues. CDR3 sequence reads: CASSPQAAGFDNEQFF. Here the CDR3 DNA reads TGTGCCAGTAGTCCCCAGGCAGCGGGATTCGACAATGAGCAGTTCTTC.

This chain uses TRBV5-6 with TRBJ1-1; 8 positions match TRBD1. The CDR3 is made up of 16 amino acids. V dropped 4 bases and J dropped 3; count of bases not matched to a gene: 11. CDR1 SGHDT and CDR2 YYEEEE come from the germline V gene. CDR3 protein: CASSGGQVRLYTEAFF. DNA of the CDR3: TGTGCCAGCAGCGGGGGACAGGTTCGACTTTACACTGAAGCTTTCTTT.

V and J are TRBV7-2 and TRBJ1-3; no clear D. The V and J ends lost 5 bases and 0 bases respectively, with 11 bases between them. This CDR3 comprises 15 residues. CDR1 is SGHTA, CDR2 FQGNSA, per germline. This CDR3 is CASSTSPGSGNTIYF. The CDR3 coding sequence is TGTGCCAGCAGCACCAGCCCCGGCTCTGGAAACACCATATATTTT. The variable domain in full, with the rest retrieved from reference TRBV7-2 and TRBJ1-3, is GAGVSQSPSNKVTEKGKDVELRCDPISGHTALYWYRQSLGQGLEFLIYFQGNSAPDKSGLPSDRFSAERTGGSVSTLTIQRTQQEDSAVYLCASSTSPGSGNTIYFGEGSWLTVV.